The 21 T cell receptor beta chains reported below all come from one sample, sequenced in a study of T cell responses to AZD1222 COVID-19 vaccine (dated by TCRdb to 2020 to 2022). The library was obtained by the immunoSEQ multiplex PCR assay. TCRdb carries this immuneACCESS record with in-frame sequences only. Its versions omit some clonotypes, under half of them owing to an unresolved V gene in the studies checked, with the rest unexplained. The sample profile shows over 150,000 clones; approximately 94% of them were found once. Of the sample, 1.5% to 2% falls within the top ten clones. What this sample's time point label stands for: about 28 days (+/-7) after the second vaccine dose. The starting material was peripheral blood, obtained 28 days after the second AZD1222 dose. The origin of the receptors is an adult who received the AZD1222 COVID-19 vaccine.

The chain is built from TRBV7-2 and TRBJ1-2, with D perhaps matching TRBD1 (6 bases). The V gene lost 5 bases and the J gene lost 4 bases, with 20 bases spanning the gap. Germline CDR1 reads SGHTA; CDR2 reads FQGNSA. The CDR3 has 16 residues. CDR3 sequence (DNA): TGTGCCAGCAGCCCACCCTCGGGGGCGGCAGTCTATGGCTACACCTTC. Protein: CASSPPSGAAVYGYTF.

The chain's CDR3 is CASRPGQGAQGTQYF. CDR3 DNA sequence: TGTGCCAGCAGACCCGGACAGGGGGCGCAGGGGACCCAGTACTTC. V usage is TRBV4-2 and J usage is TRBJ2-5; 11 bases fit TRBD1. The CDR3 length is 15 residues. V was pared by 6 bases and J by 7 bases, with 10 bases of the junction left unmatched. The germline CDR1 and CDR2 sequences are LGHNA and YNFKEQ.

V gene TRBV10-1 combines with J gene TRBJ2-3; 8 bases are shared with TRBD2. The CDR3 covers 13 residues. CDR1 is WNHNN, CDR2 SYGVQD, per germline (reference sequence). The V segment lost 8 bases and the J segment 8 bases; nucleotides outside the gene matches: 9. DNA for the CDR3: TGCGCCAGCGGGGCCGGGACTAGTTCTACGCAGTATTTT. Translation gives CASGAGTSSTQYF.

The V gene is TRBV15, the J gene TRBJ1-2; D gene uncertain. V was clipped by 0 bases and J by 5 bases, with 28 bases between them. This CDR3 spans 20 amino acids. CDR1 is LNHNV and CDR2 is YYDKDF in the germline V gene (reference sequence). Written as DNA, the CDR3 is TGTGCCACCAGCAGAGATTATACACCCCGGGCCTCCTTAGGCGGGTATGGCTACACCTTC. This sequence encodes CATSRDYTPRASLGGYGYTF.

The rearrangement links TRBV7-9 to TRBJ1-5; D not resolved. Germline loops: CDR1 SEHNR, CDR2 FQNEAQ (reference sequence). This CDR3 spans 16 amino acids. V lost 6 bases and J lost 0, with 15 bases in between. The CDR3: CASSRVVGSSNQPQHF. In DNA, the CDR3 is TGTGCCAGCAGTAGGGTGGTGGGGTCTAGCAATCAGCCCCAGCATTTT.

The chain employs TRBV27 and TRBJ2-4; D tentatively fits TRBD1 or TRBD2 (6 bases each). V dropped 5 bases and J dropped 4 bases, with 18 bases sitting between them. Germline-derived CDR1 and CDR2 are MNHEY and SMNVEV (reference sequence). CDR3 size: 16 residues. The CDR3: CASSPLATGVKNIQYF. CDR3 coding DNA: TGTGCCAGCAGTCCCCTAGCGACAGGAGTAAAAAACATTCAGTACTTC.

In its sample, this clone was seen once. V gene TRBV20-1 combines with J gene TRBJ1-6, with D uncertain. The V end was cut by 3 bases, the J end by 5 bases, with 8 bases between. Germline CDR1 and CDR2: DFQATT and SNEGSKA (reference sequence). CDR3 size: 13 residues. As DNA, the CDR3 is TGCAGTGCTAGTGGACGAGATAATTCACCCCTCCACTTT. Encoded protein: CSASGRDNSPLHF.

This chain joins TRBV28 and TRBJ1-4, with D uncertain. This CDR3 is 14 amino acids long. CDR1 and CDR2 (germline): MDHEN, SYDVKM. V lost 6 bases and J lost 4, with 12 bases in between. The CDR3 sequence: CASSSSFFNEKLFF. The CDR3 region has the DNA TGTGCCAGCAGCTCCAGCTTCTTTAATGAAAAACTGTTTTTT.

This chain links TRBV19 with TRBJ2-1, with a weak D call TRBD2 (6 bases). Germline V lookup: CDR1 LNHDA, CDR2 SQIVND (reference sequence). V was clipped by 8 bases and J by 5 bases, with 19 bases between them. This CDR3 comprises 15 residues. In DNA, the CDR3 is TGTGCCAGTCAATTTTTTACGGGACTTAACAATGAGCAGTTCTTC. Translation gives CASQFFTGLNNEQFF.

The chain links TRBV7-6 to TRBJ2-5; 15 bases are a match to TRBD2. Trimming at V came to 6 bases and at J to 4 bases, leaving 12 bases not matched to a gene. This CDR3 region has 18 residues. The germline gives CDR1 SGHVS, CDR2 FNYEAQ. The chain's CDR3 is CASSGLGLAGGPGETQYF. In nucleotides, the CDR3 is TGTGCCAGCAGTGGGCTAGGACTAGCGGGAGGGCCGGGAGAGACCCAGTACTTC.

This chain links TRBV25-1 with TRBJ1-1; TRBD1 agrees at 12 bases. This CDR3 region has 18 residues. V lost 5 bases and J lost 3; bases outside the gene matches: 13. CDR1 and CDR2 (germline): MGHDK, SYGVNS. Here the CDR3 reads CASSTSGTGGRLDTEAFF. The CDR3, as DNA: TGTGCCAGCAGTACTTCCGGGACAGGGGGCAGACTCGACACTGAAGCTTTCTTT.

The rearrangement joins TRBV2 to TRBJ2-5; no clear D gene. The length of the CDR3 is 17 residues. V dropped 2 bases and J dropped 5 bases, with 21 bases sitting between them. CDR1 is SNHLY and CDR2 is FYNNEI in the germline V gene. The CDR3 DNA follows: TGTGCCAGCAGTGAACCTCTCCGAAGAACTACCGGGGAGACCCAGTACTTC. This translates into CASSEPLRRTTGETQYF.

This clone came up once. This rearrangement joins TRBV6-2 or TRBV6-3 to TRBJ2-7; D is undetermined. Trimming left V 4 bases short and J 5 bases short, with 6 bases between. Germline V CDR1 and CDR2: MNHEY, SVGEGT. This CDR3 contains 11 residues. DNA of the CDR3: TGTGCCAGCAGTTGGTTCCACGAGCAGTACTTC. Translating it yields CASSWFHEQYF.

This sequence joins TRBV12-3 or TRBV12-4 and TRBJ2-7; D remains unclear. The germline V and J ends were trimmed by 3 bases and 6 bases, with 9 bases remaining between them. The length of the CDR3 is 12 residues. CDR3 bases: TGTGCCAGCAGTTTGATTCGGCGCGAGCAGTACTTC. This sequence encodes CASSLIRREQYF.

V usage is TRBV11-2 and J usage is TRBJ2-5; D call uncertain. Germline V gene lookup returns CDR1 SGHAT and CDR2 FQNNGV. The CDR3 totals 15 residues. The V end lost 4 bases, the J end lost 0 bases, and 12 bases lay between the germline ends. The CDR3 region has the DNA TGTGCCAGCAGCTACTTAACCCTACACCAAGAGACCCAGTACTTC. Its translation: CASSYLTLHQETQYF.

V usage is TRBV30 and J usage is TRBJ2-3; maybe TRBD2 (5 bases). Trimming removed 0 bases from V and 0 bases from J, with 22 bases in between. Germline-derived CDR1 and CDR2 are GTSNPN and SVGIG (reference sequence). The CDR3 spans 19 residues. The CDR3 spells CAWSVDGGSSGRSTDTQYF. The CDR3 bases are TGTGCCTGGAGTGTTGACGGTGGATCCAGCGGACGTAGCACAGATACGCAGTATTTT.

This chain joins TRBV5-1 and TRBJ1-1, with TRBD1 matching over 9 bases. J gave up 5 bases and V 0 bases, and 8 bases lay outside the gene matches. Germline V CDR1 and CDR2: SGHRS, YFSETQ. The CDR3 has 16 residues. As DNA, the CDR3 is TGCGCCAGCAGCTTGGGCTCCGGGACAGGGAGGACTGAAGCTTTCTTT. Translated: CASSLGSGTGRTEAFF.

The gene calls are TRBV15 and TRBJ2-1; D unresolved. V lost 7 bases to trimming and J lost 6 bases, with 16 bases between them. The CDR3 has 14 amino acids. Germline CDR1 and CDR2: LNHNV and YYDKDF (reference sequence). The CDR3 DNA is TGTGCCACCAACGAGGAGTTAGCCGGCAATGAGCAGTTCTTC. Encoded protein: CATNEELAGNEQFF.

The DNA of the CDR3 is TGTGCCAGCAGTGAAACCGGGGGGGCTGGTACGCAGTATTTT. It yields the protein CASSETGGAGTQYF. The gene calls are TRBV6-1 and TRBJ2-3; TRBD2 agrees at 8 bases. This CDR3 contains 14 residues. Germline CDR1 is MNHNS and CDR2 is SASEGT. V was pared by 2 bases and J by 8 bases, with 6 bases of the junction left unmatched.

The chain combines TRBV7-3 with TRBJ1-2; D gene ambiguous. V was pared by 3 bases and J by 0 bases, with 5 bases between. Germline CDR1 is SGHTA and CDR2 is FQGTGA. CDR3 size: 13 residues. This CDR3 reads CASSFGANYGYTF. The CDR3 region has the DNA TGTGCCAGCAGCTTTGGAGCTAACTATGGCTACACCTTC. Supplemented by reference TRBV7-3 and TRBJ1-2, the full variable domain reads GAGVSQTPSNKVTEKGKYVELRCDPISGHTALYWYRQSLGQGPEFLIYFQGTGAADDSGLPNDRFFAVRPEGSVSTLKIQRTERGDSAVYLCASSFGANYGYTFGSGTRLTVV.

The chain combines TRBV19 with TRBJ2-2, with unresolved D. The CDR3 runs 13 residues. With 3 bases removed from V and 4 bases from J, the gap between germline ends came to 6 bases. Germline CDR1 and CDR2: LNHDA and SQIVND (reference sequence). The CDR3 reads CASSMLSTGELFF. The CDR3 region has the DNA TGTGCCAGTAGTATGTTGAGCACCGGGGAGCTGTTTTTT.